The source of this TCR beta chain is a study of radiotherapy plus CTLA-4 blockade in lung cancer. Findings and caveats of the study: Blood-borne expansion of tumor-derived TCR clones followed radiotherapy plus ipilimumab.

The study gave focal radiation plus ipilimumab CTLA-4 blockade to patients with chemo-refractory metastatic non-small-cell lung cancer. Worth noting for this clone: The antigen remains undetermined.

TCRdb's table, derived via immunoSEQ multiplex PCR, lists solely in-frame clones and lacks some. This table holds 83,000 or so clones, around four fifths found once. The germline gives CDR1 MNHEY, CDR2 SMNVEV (reference sequence). The length of the CDR3 is 19 residues. V shed 1 base and J 0 bases; nucleotides not matched to a gene: 7. This receptor was identified in a human donor with non-small cell lung cancer who had stable disease on radiotherapy plus ipilimumab. Source: peripheral blood, taken from a patient treated with radiotherapy plus ipilimumab. The V call is TRBV27, the J call TRBJ2-7; 15 nucleotides align to TRBD2. The DNA for the CDR3 is TGTGCCAGCAGTTTATACGGGACTAGCGGGAGGTGGGCCTCCTACGAGCAGTACTTC. Translation: CASSLYGTSGRWASYEQYF.